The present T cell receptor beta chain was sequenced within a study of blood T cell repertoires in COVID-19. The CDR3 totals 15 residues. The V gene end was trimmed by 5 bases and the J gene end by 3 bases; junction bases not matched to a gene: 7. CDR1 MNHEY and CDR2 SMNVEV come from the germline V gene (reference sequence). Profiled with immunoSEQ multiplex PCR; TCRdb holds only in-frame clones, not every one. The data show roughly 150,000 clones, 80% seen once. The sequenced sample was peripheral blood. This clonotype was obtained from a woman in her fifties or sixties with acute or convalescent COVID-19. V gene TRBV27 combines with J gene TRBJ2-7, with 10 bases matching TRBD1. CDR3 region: CASSASGTGVYEQYF. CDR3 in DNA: TGTGCCAGCAGTGCCTCCGGGACAGGGGTCTACGAGCAGTACTTC.